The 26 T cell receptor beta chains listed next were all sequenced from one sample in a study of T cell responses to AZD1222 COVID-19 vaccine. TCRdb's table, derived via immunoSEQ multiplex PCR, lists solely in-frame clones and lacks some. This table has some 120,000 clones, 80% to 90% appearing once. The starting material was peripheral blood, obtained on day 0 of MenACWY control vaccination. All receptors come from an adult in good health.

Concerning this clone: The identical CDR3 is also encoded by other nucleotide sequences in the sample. The CDR3 region has the DNA TGTGCCAGCAGCGCGGACAGGGGAGGTACCTACGAGCAGTACTTC. Amino acids: CASSADRGGTYEQYF. The chain uses TRBV6-6 and TRBJ2-7; the match to TRBD1 covers 9 bases. Per germline, CDR1 MNHNY and CDR2 SVGAGI (reference sequence). The CDR3 has 15 residues. Losses at the gene ends were 6 bases for V and 2 bases for J; bases not matched to a gene: 8.

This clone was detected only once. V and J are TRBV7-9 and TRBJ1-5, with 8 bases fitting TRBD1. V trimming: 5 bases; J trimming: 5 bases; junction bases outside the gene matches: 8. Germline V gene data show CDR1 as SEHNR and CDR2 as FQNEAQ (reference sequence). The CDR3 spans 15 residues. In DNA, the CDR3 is TGTGCCAGCAGCCTTTCGGACAGGGCAGATCAGCCCCAGCATTTT. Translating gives CASSLSDRADQPQHF. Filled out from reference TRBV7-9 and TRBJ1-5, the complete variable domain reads DTGVSQNPRHKITKRGQNVTFRCDPISEHNRLYWYRQTLGQGPEFLTYFQNEAQLEKSRLLSDRFSAERPKGSFSTLEIQRTEQGDSAMYLCASSLSDRADQPQHFGDGTRLSIL.

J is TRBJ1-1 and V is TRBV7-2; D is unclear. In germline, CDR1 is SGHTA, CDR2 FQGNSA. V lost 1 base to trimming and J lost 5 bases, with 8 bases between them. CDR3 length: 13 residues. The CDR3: CASSLVLGTEAFF. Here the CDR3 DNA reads TGTGCCAGCAGCTTAGTTTTGGGGACTGAAGCTTTCTTT.

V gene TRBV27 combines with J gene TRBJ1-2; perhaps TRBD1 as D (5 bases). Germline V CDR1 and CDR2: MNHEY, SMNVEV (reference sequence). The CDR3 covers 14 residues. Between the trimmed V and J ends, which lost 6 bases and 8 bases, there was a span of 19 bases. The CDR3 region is CASSPTGSGGGYTF. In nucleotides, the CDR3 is TGTGCCAGCAGCCCCACAGGCTCAGGTGGGGGCTACACCTTC.

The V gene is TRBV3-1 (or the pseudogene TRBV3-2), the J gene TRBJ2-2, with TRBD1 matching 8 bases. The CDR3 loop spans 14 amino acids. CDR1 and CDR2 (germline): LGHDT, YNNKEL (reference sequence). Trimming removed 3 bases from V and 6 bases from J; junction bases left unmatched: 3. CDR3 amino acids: CASSHRDRPGELFF. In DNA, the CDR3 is TGTGCCAGCAGCCATCGGGACAGGCCCGGGGAGCTGTTTTTT.

The CDR3 reads CASSQRLGGATETQYF. CDR3 DNA sequence: TGTGCCAGCAGCCAGCGCCTTGGGGGGGCCACGGAGACCCAGTACTTC. The chain has TRBV7-9 and TRBJ2-5; TRBD2 is a possible D gene (7 bases). Germline CDR1 reads SEHNR; CDR2 reads FQNEAQ (reference sequence). V was clipped by 5 bases and J by 5 bases, with 21 bases between them. The CDR3 covers 16 residues.

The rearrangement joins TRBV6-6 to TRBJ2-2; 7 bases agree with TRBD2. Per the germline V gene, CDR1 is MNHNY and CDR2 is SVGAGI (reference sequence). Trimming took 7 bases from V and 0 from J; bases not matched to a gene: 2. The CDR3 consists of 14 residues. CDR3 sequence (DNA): TGTGCCAGCACCGGGGGGTCGAACACCGGGGAGCTGTTTTTT. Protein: CASTGGSNTGELFF.

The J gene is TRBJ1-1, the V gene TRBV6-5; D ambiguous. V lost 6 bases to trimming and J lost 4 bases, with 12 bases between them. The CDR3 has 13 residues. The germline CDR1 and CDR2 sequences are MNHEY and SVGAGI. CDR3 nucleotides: TGTGCCAGCAGGGCGCTCCTGGGCACTGAAGCTTTCTTT. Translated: CASRALLGTEAFF.

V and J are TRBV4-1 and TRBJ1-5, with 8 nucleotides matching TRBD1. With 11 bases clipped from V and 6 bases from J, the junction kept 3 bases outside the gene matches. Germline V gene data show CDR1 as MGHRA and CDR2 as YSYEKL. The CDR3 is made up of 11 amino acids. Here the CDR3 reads CARTGPQPQHF. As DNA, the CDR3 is TGCGCCCGGACAGGGCCTCAGCCCCAGCATTTT.

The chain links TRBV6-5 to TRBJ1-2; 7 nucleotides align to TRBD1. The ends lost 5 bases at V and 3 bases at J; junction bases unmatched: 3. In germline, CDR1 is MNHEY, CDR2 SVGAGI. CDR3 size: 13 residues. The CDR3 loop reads CASSTGTDYGYTF. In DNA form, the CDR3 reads TGTGCCAGCAGTACCGGGACAGACTATGGCTACACCTTC.

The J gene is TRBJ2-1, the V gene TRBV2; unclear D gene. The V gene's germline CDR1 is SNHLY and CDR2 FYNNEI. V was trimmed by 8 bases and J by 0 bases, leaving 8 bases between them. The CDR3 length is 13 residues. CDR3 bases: TGTGCCAGCGGGCGGAGCTCCTACAATGAGCAGTTCTTC. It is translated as CASGRSSYNEQFF.

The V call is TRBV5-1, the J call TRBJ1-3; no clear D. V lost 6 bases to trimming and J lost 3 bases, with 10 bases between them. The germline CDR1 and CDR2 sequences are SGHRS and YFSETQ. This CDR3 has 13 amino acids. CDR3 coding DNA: TGCGCCAGCACCCCAACGGGTGGAAACACCATATATTTT. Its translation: CASTPTGGNTIYF.

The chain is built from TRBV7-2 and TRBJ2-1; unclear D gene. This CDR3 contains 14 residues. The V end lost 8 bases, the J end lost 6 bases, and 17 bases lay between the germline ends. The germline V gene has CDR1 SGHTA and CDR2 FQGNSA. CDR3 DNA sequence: TGTGCCAGCCGGAAGGCCGCCCTCGCCAATGAGCAGTTCTTC. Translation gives CASRKAALANEQFF.

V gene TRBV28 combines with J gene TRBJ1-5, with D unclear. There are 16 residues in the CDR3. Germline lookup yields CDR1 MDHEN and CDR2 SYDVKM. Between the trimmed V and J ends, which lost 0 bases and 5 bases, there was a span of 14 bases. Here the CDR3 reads CASSLWADGADQPQHF. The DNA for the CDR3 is TGTGCCAGCAGTTTATGGGCTGACGGAGCTGATCAGCCCCAGCATTTT.

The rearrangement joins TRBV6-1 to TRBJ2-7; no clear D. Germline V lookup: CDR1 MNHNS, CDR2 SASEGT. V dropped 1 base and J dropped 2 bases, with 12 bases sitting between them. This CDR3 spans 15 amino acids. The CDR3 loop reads CASSEGHYLTYEQYF. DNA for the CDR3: TGTGCCAGCAGTGAAGGACATTATCTTACCTACGAGCAGTACTTC.

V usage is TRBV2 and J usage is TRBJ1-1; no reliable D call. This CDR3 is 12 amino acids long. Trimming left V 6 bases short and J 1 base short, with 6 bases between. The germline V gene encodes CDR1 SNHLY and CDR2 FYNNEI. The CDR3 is CASRRPNTEAFF. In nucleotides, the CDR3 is TGTGCCAGCAGGCGGCCGAACACTGAAGCTTTCTTT.

The CDR3 bases are TGTGCCAGCAGTACAGGGACTCGCCCAAACACCTTC. Its translation is CASSTGTRPNTF. The chain employs TRBV6-2 or TRBV6-3 and TRBJ1-2, with D perhaps matching TRBD1 (6 bases). The CDR3 runs to 12 residues. V lost 5 bases and J 12 bases, leaving 16 bases between the germline ends. CDR1 is MNHEY, CDR2 SVGEGT, per germline.

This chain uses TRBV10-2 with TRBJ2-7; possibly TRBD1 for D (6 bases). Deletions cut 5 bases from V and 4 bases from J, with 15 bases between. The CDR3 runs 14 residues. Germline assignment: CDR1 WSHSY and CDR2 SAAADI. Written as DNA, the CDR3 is TGCGCCAGCAGTCGCTCACCGGACAGTTACGAGCAGTACTTC. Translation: CASSRSPDSYEQYF.

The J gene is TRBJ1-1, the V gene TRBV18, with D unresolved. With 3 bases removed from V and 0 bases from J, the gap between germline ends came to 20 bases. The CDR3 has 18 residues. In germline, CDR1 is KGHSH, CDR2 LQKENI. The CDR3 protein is CASSPFTLRSPMNTEAFF. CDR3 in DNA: TGTGCCAGCTCACCGTTTACCCTAAGGAGCCCGATGAACACTGAAGCTTTCTTT.

The CDR3 DNA reads as TGTGCCAGCAGCCTTACCCGGGACAGTAGGTCCCAGTACTTC. Amino acid sequence: CASSLTRDSRSQYF. V and J are TRBV11-2 and TRBJ2-5; 7 positions match TRBD1. This CDR3 has 14 residues. With V trimmed by 5 bases and J by 9 bases, 12 bases remained unmatched. CDR1 is SGHAT, CDR2 FQNNGV, per germline.

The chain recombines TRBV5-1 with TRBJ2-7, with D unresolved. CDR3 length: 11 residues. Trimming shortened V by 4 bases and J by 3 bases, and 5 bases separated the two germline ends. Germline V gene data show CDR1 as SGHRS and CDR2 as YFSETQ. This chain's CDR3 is CASSQVYEQYF. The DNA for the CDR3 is TGCGCCAGCAGCCAGGTCTACGAGCAGTACTTC.

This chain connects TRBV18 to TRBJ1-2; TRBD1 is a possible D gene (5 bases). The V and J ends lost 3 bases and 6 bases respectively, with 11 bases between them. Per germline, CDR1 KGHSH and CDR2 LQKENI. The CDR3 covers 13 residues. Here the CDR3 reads CASSPSQGNGYTF. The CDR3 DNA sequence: TGTGCCAGCTCACCCTCCCAGGGAAATGGCTACACCTTC.

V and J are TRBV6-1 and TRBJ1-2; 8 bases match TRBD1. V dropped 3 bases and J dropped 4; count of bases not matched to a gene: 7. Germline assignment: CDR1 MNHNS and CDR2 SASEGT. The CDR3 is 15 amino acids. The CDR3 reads CASSDARDRPYGYTF. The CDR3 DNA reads TGTGCCAGCAGTGACGCCCGGGACAGGCCCTATGGCTACACCTTC.

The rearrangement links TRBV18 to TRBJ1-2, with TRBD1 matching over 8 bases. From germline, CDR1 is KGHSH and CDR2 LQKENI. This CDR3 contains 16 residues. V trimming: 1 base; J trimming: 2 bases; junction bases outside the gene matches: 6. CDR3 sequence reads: CASSPRGDRLNYGYTF. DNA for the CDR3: TGTGCCAGCTCACCACGGGGGGACAGGCTAAACTATGGCTACACCTTC.

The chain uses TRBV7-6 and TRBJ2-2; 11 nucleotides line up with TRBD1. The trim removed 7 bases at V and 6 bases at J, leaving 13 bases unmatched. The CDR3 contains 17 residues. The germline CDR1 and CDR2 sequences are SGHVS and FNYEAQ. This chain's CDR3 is CASTPLGGTGGSGELFF. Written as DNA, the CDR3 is TGTGCCAGCACTCCCCTGGGGGGGACAGGGGGTTCCGGGGAGCTGTTTTTT.

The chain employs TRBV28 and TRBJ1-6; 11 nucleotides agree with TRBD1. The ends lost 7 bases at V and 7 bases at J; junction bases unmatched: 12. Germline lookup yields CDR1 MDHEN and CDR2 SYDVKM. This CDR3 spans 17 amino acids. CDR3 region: CASTLYAGQGANSPLHF. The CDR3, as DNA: TGTGCCAGCACCCTTTACGCTGGACAGGGGGCGAATTCACCCCTCCACTTT. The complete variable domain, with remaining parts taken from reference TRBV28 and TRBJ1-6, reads DVKVTQSSRYLVKRTGEKVFLECVQDMDHENMFWYRQDPGLGLRLIYFSYDVKMKEKGDIPEGYSVSREKKERFSLILESASTNQTSMYLCASTLYAGQGANSPLHFGNGTRLTVT.